This T cell receptor beta chain was captured in a study of blood T cells in healthy people across ages. Drawing of peripheral blood yielded about 9.6 milliliters from each donor. Germline V gene lookup returns CDR1 SGHRS and CDR2 YFSETQ. The CDR3 covers 15 residues. V lost 0 bases to trimming and J lost 3 bases, with 13 bases between them. This clonotype was seen more than once but under ten times. Its antigen is undetermined. The study, taken as a whole, reports: Whereas aged donors had fewer naive CD4+ cells, long-lived donors had more of them and higher diversity. A roughly linear age-dependent decrease characterized TCR beta diversity per million T cells. Donor CMV infection status was unknown, possibly confounding age-related changes in expanded clonotypes.

Through a sample-barcoded 5' primer and a J-beta primer mix, a second PCR was run for roughly 7 to 12 cycles. TCRdb used MiXCR to reprocess the 5' RACE reads, holding one entry per CDR3 protein. The data show 1,100,000 or so distinct CDR3 sequences, 35% to 55% seen once. Material for sequencing was blood. This TCR was sampled from a woman aged 60-75 years in good health. The chain couples TRBV5-1 to TRBJ2-7, with D unresolved. The CDR3 DNA is TGCGCCAGCAGCTTGGGTTGGACGGATGTCTACGAGCAGTACTTC. Its translation: CASSLGWTDVYEQYF. Full variable domain (remainder filled in from reference TRBV5-1 and TRBJ2-7): KAGVTQTPRYLIKTRGQQVTLSCSPISGHRSVSWYQQTPGQGLQFLFEYFSETQRNKGNFPGRFSGRQFSNSRSEMNVSTLELGDSALYLCASSLGWTDVYEQYFGPGTRLTVT.